These 21 T cell receptor beta chains came from one sample sequenced in a study of glioma-infiltrating T cells. The iRepertoire nested amplicon-rescue multiplex PCR amplified TCR alpha and beta CDR3s from RNA. TCRdb re-derived calls from the multiplex PCR reads in MiXCR, one entry per CDR3 protein. The sample has around 190,000 distinct CDR3 sequences, 30% to 40% seen once. Sequenced material: glioma tissue, nonneoplastic brain tissue, or PBMCs (not recorded which). The receptors derive from a human donor with low-grade glioma or glioblastoma, undergoing nonglioma brain surgery, or in good health (not recorded which).

As regards this clonotype: Possible read error: a much larger clone is one base away. This chain uses TRBV6-2 or TRBV6-3 with TRBJ2-3; TRBD2 matches at 9 bases. The CDR3 totals 17 residues. The V gene's germline CDR1 is MNHEY and CDR2 SVGEGT. The chain's CDR3 is CASRFPPDGTSTDTEYF. The CDR3 nucleotides are TGTGCCAGCAGGTTCCCCCCCGACGGGACTAGCACAGATACGGAGTATTTT.

This clonotype was counted ten times or more. The chain uses TRBV20-1 and TRBJ2-6; 7 bases are a match to TRBD2. The ends lost 1 base at V and 2 bases at J; junction bases unmatched: 5. This CDR3 has 16 amino acids. Germline-derived CDR1 and CDR2 are DFQATT and SNEGSKA (reference sequence). CDR3 sequence reads: CSARVSGVAGANVLTF. DNA of the CDR3: TGCAGTGCTAGAGTGAGCGGGGTCGCTGGGGCCAACGTCCTGACTTTC.

This clonotype was detected ten times or more. The chain is built from TRBV5-1 and TRBJ2-3, with 7 positions matching TRBD1. In germline, CDR1 is SGHRS, CDR2 YFSETQ. This CDR3 comprises 13 residues. Losses at the gene ends were 3 bases for V and 6 bases for J; bases not matched to a gene: 4. Written as DNA, the CDR3 is TGCGCCAGCAGCTCAGGACAGGCGGATACGCAGTATTTT. It codes for CASSSGQADTQYF. Full variable domain (rest looked up from reference TRBV5-1 and TRBJ2-3): KAGVTQTPRYLIKTRGQQVTLSCSPISGHRSVSWYQQTPGQGLQFLFEYFSETQRNKGNFPGRFSGRQFSNSRSEMNVSTLELGDSALYLCASSSGQADTQYFGPGTRLTVL.

A single count supports this clonotype. A much larger clone lies one base from this, so it may be a read error. V and J are TRBV25-1 and TRBJ2-2; possibly TRBD2 for D (5 bases). The CDR3 length is 16 residues. Trimming cost V 7 bases and J 2 bases, with 17 bases left between them. Looked up from germline, CDR1 is MGHDK and CDR2 is SYGVNS. The CDR3 sequence is CASTHSGWVNTGELFF. Written as DNA, the CDR3 is TGTGCCAGCACCCATTCGGGGTGGGTTAACACCGGGGAGCTGTTTTTT.

The chain joins TRBV4-1 to TRBJ2-2; weak D call: TRBD1 (6 bases). With 3 bases removed from V and 3 bases from J, the gap between germline ends came to 11 bases. This CDR3 contains 15 residues. Germline V gives CDR1 MGHRA, CDR2 YSYEKL. The CDR3: CASSQNGQYTGELFF. DNA for the CDR3: TGCGCCAGCAGCCAGAACGGACAGTACACCGGGGAGCTGTTTTTT.

The CDR3 DNA follows: TGCGCCAGCAGCCCGCGGACTAGCGGGGGGGGGGACCAGACCCAGTACTTC. Translating it yields CASSPRTSGGGDQTQYF. V usage is TRBV5-1 and J usage is TRBJ2-5; 15 bases agree with TRBD2. The germline V gene has CDR1 SGHRS and CDR2 YFSETQ. V trimming: 4 bases; J trimming: 6 bases; junction bases outside the gene matches: 10. The CDR3 runs to 17 residues. Variable domain in full (rest from reference TRBV5-1 and TRBJ2-5): KAGVTQTPRYLIKTRGQQVTLSCSPISGHRSVSWYQQTPGQGLQFLFEYFSETQRNKGNFPGRFSGRQFSNSRSEMNVSTLELGDSALYLCASSPRTSGGGDQTQYFGPGTRLLVL.

At least ten counts were recorded for this clonotype. The chain recombines TRBV24-1 with TRBJ1-3, with D unclear. Germline CDR1 is KGHDR and CDR2 is SFDVKD. The CDR3 has 13 amino acids. The V and J ends lost 4 bases and 8 bases respectively, with 11 bases between them. CDR3 amino acids: CATSDPDEYTIYF. Here the CDR3 DNA reads TGTGCCACCAGTGACCCGGACGAATACACCATATATTTT.

The chain has TRBV5-1 and TRBJ2-7, with a tentative D call TRBD1 (6 bases). The CDR3 extends over 14 amino acids. Looked up from germline, CDR1 is SGHRS and CDR2 is YFSETQ. V was shortened by 7 bases and J by 12 bases, with 26 bases between the two germline ends. Written as DNA, the CDR3 is TGCGCCAGCCTTAGGGAGCTTGAGGGAACAGGGTTGTACTTC. Amino acids: CASLRELEGTGLYF.

This clonotype occurred many times. The genes are TRBV6-2 or TRBV6-3 and TRBJ2-6; 8 bases map to TRBD2. The CDR3 totals 15 residues. Germline assignment: CDR1 MNHEY and CDR2 SVGEGT. Trimming took 8 bases from V and 2 from J; bases not matched to a gene: 5. The CDR3, as DNA: TGTGCCAGCTCCCGTAGCGGGGCTGGGGCCAACGTCCTGACTTTC. Translating it yields CASSRSGAGANVLTF.

This clonotype appeared many times. The rearrangement joins TRBV20-1 to TRBJ2-1, with D uncertain. The CDR3 is 10 residues long. Germline V lookup: CDR1 DFQATT, CDR2 SNEGSKA (reference sequence). Between the trimmed V and J ends, which lost 3 bases and 9 bases, there was a span of 6 bases. The CDR3 is CSARSSEQFF. The CDR3 DNA reads as TGCAGTGCTAGGAGTTCTGAGCAGTTCTTC.

Worth noting for this clonotype: A read error is possible here, since a much larger clone lies one base away. The V and J genes are TRBV24-1 and TRBJ2-2; 12 nucleotides line up with TRBD1. This CDR3 spans 18 amino acids. CDR1 KGHDR and CDR2 SFDVKD come from the germline V gene. This CDR3 is CATSEPRDRGLATVELFF. The CDR3 nucleotides read TGTGCCACCAGTGAACCCCGGGACAGGGGGCTGGCCACCGTGGAGCTGTTTTTT.

The table lists this clonotype with a few counts. The genes are TRBV12-3 or TRBV12-4 and TRBJ2-5, with 7 bases fitting TRBD1. CDR3 size: 13 residues. J lost 2 bases, V lost 8 bases, and 5 bases had no gene match. Here the CDR3 reads CASRGQAQETQYF. The CDR3 region has the DNA TGTGCCAGCCGCGGACAGGCTCAAGAGACCCAGTACTTC.

CDR3 protein: CASSWRQYPNQPQHF. CDR3 sequence (DNA): TGTGCCAGCAGCTGGAGACAGTACCCTAATCAGCCCCAGCATTTT. The rearrangement links TRBV7-2 to TRBJ1-5, with a possible D match to TRBD1 (5 bases). Germline V gene sequence: CDR1 SGHTA, CDR2 FQGNSA. This CDR3 has 15 residues. Trimming removed 4 bases at V and 4 bases at J, with 14 bases between.

The rearrangement joins TRBV5-4 to TRBJ1-2; TRBD1 might be the D (5 bases). Trimming stripped 0 bases from V and 4 bases from J, with 10 bases between. The CDR3 spans 14 residues. Looked up from germline, CDR1 is SGHNT and CDR2 is YYREEE (reference sequence). CDR3 sequence: CASSLAGRAYGYTF. CDR3 nucleotides: TGTGCCAGCAGCTTGGCGGGACGGGCCTATGGCTACACCTTC.

This clonotype was seen repeatedly, ten times or more. The chain has TRBV15 and TRBJ1-1; D gene ambiguous. The germline V gene has CDR1 LNHNV and CDR2 YYDKDF (reference sequence). The CDR3 has 13 amino acids. V lost 3 bases to trimming and J lost 1 base, with 6 bases between them. CDR3 in amino acids: CATSSVENTEAFF. In DNA, the CDR3 is TGTGCCACCAGCAGTGTAGAGAACACTGAAGCTTTCTTT.

Note on this clonotype: This may stem from a read error, because a much larger clone lies one nucleotide away. The chain uses TRBV7-2 and TRBJ2-3, with D possibly called TRBD1 or TRBD2 (5 bases each). CDR1 and CDR2 from the germline V gene are SGHTA and FQGNSA. This CDR3 region has 15 residues. Deletions cut 3 bases from V and 4 bases from J, with 14 bases between. The CDR3 sequence: CASSFGTRGADTQYF. The DNA of the CDR3 is TGTGCCAGCAGCTTCGGAACCCGAGGGGCAGATACGCAGTATTTT.

This clonotype was detected ten times or more. The V gene is TRBV6-6, the J gene TRBJ1-5; possible D gene TRBD1, 6 bases. CDR3 length: 16 amino acids. V gave up 2 bases and J gave up 1 base, with 12 bases separating them. CDR1 and CDR2 from the germline V gene are MNHNY and SVGAGI (reference sequence). CDR3 amino acids: CASSYGQKASNQPQHF. The CDR3 DNA follows: TGTGCCAGCAGTTACGGACAGAAAGCAAGCAATCAGCCCCAGCATTTT.

The chain joins TRBV12-3 or TRBV12-4 to TRBJ2-1, with 8 bases fitting TRBD2. This CDR3 is built from 16 residues. V lost 3 bases, J lost 4 bases, and 8 bases stayed unmatched. This chain's CDR3 is CASSFSPGGSYNEQFF. The CDR3 DNA reads as TGTGCCAGCAGTTTTAGTCCGGGAGGGAGTTACAATGAGCAGTTCTTC.

The sample holds many counts of this clonotype. The V call is TRBV19, the J call TRBJ2-4; D uncertain. The CDR3 sequence is 14 residues long. Trimming took off 7 bases at V and 0 bases at J, with 10 bases between the two ends. The germline CDR1 and CDR2 sequences are LNHDA and SQIVND (reference sequence). The CDR3, as DNA: TGTGCCAGTAAATCCGTCTTAGCCAAAAACATTCAGTACTTC. The encoded protein is CASKSVLAKNIQYF.

Concerning this clonotype: One base away lies a much larger clone, so this may be a sequencing read error. The chain combines TRBV7-2 with TRBJ2-1; D ambiguous. Per the germline V gene, CDR1 is SGHTA and CDR2 is FQGNSA. The CDR3 runs 15 residues. Written as DNA, the CDR3 is TGTGCCAGCAGCTTACCAAGACGTTCCTACAATGAGCAGCTCTTC. This codes for CASSLPRRSYNEQLF. Filled out from reference TRBV7-2 and TRBJ2-1, the complete variable domain reads GAGVSQSPSNKVTEKGKDVELRCDPISGHTALYWYRQSLGQGLEFLIYFQGNSAPDKSGLPSDRFSAERTGGSVSTLTIQRTQQEDSAVYLCASSLPRRSYNEQLFGPGTRLTVL.

This clonotype was counted many times. This rearrangement joins TRBV3-1 to TRBJ2-7; TRBD1 matches 12 bases. V gave up 4 bases and J gave up 5 bases; unmatched junction bases: 3. The germline gives CDR1 LGHDT, CDR2 YNNKEL (reference sequence). The CDR3 covers 14 residues. The DNA for the CDR3 is TGTGCCAGCAGCCGGGGACAGGGGGCCGACGAGCAGTACTTC. It is translated as CASSRGQGADEQYF.